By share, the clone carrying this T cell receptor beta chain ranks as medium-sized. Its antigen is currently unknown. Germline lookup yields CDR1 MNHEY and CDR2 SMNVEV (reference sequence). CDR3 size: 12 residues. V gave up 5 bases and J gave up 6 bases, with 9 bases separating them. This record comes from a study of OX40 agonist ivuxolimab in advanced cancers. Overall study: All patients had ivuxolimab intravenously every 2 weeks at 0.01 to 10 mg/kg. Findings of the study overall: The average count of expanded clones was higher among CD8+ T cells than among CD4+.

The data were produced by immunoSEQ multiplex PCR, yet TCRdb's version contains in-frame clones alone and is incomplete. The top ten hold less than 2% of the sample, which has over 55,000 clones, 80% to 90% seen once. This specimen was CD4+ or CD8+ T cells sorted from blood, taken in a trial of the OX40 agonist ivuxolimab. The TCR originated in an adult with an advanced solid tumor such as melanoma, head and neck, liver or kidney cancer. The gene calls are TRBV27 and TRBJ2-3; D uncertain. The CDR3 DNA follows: TGTGCCAGCAGTATTCCTAGTGATACGCAGTATTTT. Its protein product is CASSIPSDTQYF.